Listed below are T cell receptor beta chains from one sample, sequenced in a study of a mutant IDH1 vaccine in newly diagnosed glioma. The antigens these receptors bind are not known. Data came from immunoSEQ multiplex PCR; TCRdb stores just in-frame clones and leaves some out. This table has 40,000 to 60,000 clones, more than 70% appearing once. The specimen was PBMCs, collected from a glioma patient whose treatment included an IDH1 peptide vaccine. Receptors originate from a woman aged 40 to 50 with glioma. Both conserved end residues are part of each CDR3. The D gene is left open where the match is weak. Rows may omit the clone size; those that give it use once, few, many or a size class.

j_call,clone_size,v_call,d_call,cdr3_aa,cdr3_nt
TRBJ2-3,.,TRBV10-3,TRBD2,CAISDPGGITDTQYF,TGTGCCATCAGCGACCCGGGGGGAATCACAGATACGCAGTATTTT
TRBJ2-7,.,TRBV4-1,.,CASSQDYRSQTYEQYF,TGCGCCAGCAGCCAAGATTACCGATCCCAAACCTACGAGCAGTACTTC
TRBJ1-2,.,TRBV5-1,.,CASSLDWGSDYGYTF,TGCGCCAGCAGCTTGGATTGGGGGAGTGACTATGGCTACACCTTC
TRBJ2-1,.,TRBV19,TRBD2,CASQQLAGGLNNEQFF,TGTGCCAGTCAGCAACTAGCGGGGGGACTCAACAATGAGCAGTTCTTC
TRBJ2-3,.,TRBV11-2,.,CASSRAAGLLGTQYF,TGTGCCAGCAGCCGGGCAGCGGGTCTCCTAGGTACGCAGTATTTT
TRBJ1-1,.,TRBV4-1,.,CASSQVGGRSSVAFF,TGCGCCAGCAGCCAAGTTGGGGGCAGGAGCTCTGTAGCTTTCTTT
TRBJ1-5,few,TRBV18,.,CASSYSNQPQHF,TGTGCCAGCTCGTATAGCAATCAGCCCCAGCATTTT
TRBJ1-2,.,TRBV19,.,CASSRSGTLNYGYTF,TGTGCCAGTAGTAGGAGCGGGACACTTAACTATGGCTACACCTTC
TRBJ2-4,.,TRBV4-1,.,CASSQPQGRNIQYF,TGCGCCAGCAGCCAACCGCAGGGTAGGAACATTCAGTACTTC
TRBJ1-2,.,TRBV7-2,.,CASSLVDNIRGGYTF,TGTGCCAGCAGCTTAGTCGACAATATCAGAGGTGGCTACACCTTC
TRBJ2-3,once,TRBV4-3,TRBD1,CASSQETGQASTDTQYF,TGCGCCAGCAGCCAAGAAACGGGACAGGCGAGCACAGATACGCAGTATTTT
TRBJ1-4,.,TRBV5-1,TRBD1,CASSPSAGTGVGGNEKLFF,TGCGCCAGCAGCCCGAGCGCCGGGACAGGGGTTGGGGGTAATGAAAAACTGTTTTTT
TRBJ2-7,.,TRBV13,TRBD2,CASTATGGAGYEQYF,TGTGCCAGCACGGCGACCGGGGGGGCCGGGTACGAGCAGTACTTC
TRBJ1-2,.,TRBV2,TRBD1,CASSMTGEVGYTF,TGTGCCAGCAGTATGACAGGGGAAGTCGGCTACACCTTC
TRBJ2-7,.,TRBV7-9,TRBD1,CASSGTVTYEQYF,TGTGCCAGCAGCGGGACAGTAACCTACGAGCAGTACTTC
TRBJ1-2,once,TRBV4-3,.,CASSQDLYETPNYGYTF,TGCGCCAGCAGCCAAGATCTCTATGAGACACCCAACTATGGCTACACCTTC
TRBJ1-1,.,TRBV6-1,.,CASSEFGGRTEAFF,TGTGCCAGCAGTGAATTCGGGGGGAGGACTGAAGCTTTCTTT
TRBJ2-5,.,TRBV10-3,.,CAISTDPSMYQETQYF,TGTGCCATCAGTACAGACCCGAGTATGTACCAAGAGACCCAGTACTTC
TRBJ2-5,.,TRBV10-3,TRBD2,CATSPGTSGETQYF,TGTGCCACCTCGCCCGGGACTAGCGGAGAGACCCAGTACTTC
TRBJ2-3,.,TRBV2,.,CASSFQDTQYF,TGTGCCAGCAGTTTTCAAGATACGCAGTATTTT
TRBJ1-2,.,TRBV7-8,.,CASSSLPGGGAGGYTF,TGTGCCAGCAGCTCCCTCCCGGGCGGGGGCGCGGGTGGCTACACCTTC
TRBJ2-7,.,TRBV6-5,TRBD2,CASTIPGTSGYEQYF,TGTGCCAGCACCATCCCCGGGACTAGCGGCTACGAGCAGTACTTC
TRBJ2-2,.,TRBV5-6,TRBD1,CASSLPTGGELFF,TGTGCCAGCAGCTTACCGACAGGGGGGGAGCTGTTTTTT
TRBJ2-5,.,TRBV9,.,CASSVDGAATQYF,TGTGCCAGCAGCGTAGATGGGGCGGCGACCCAGTACTTC
TRBJ2-3,.,TRBV10-2,TRBD2,CASSDLAGTDTQYF,TGCGCCAGCAGTGATCTAGCGGGGACAGATACGCAGTATTTT
TRBJ1-5,.,TRBV15,.,CATSPPSTEYSNQPQHF,TGTGCCACCAGCCCCCCCTCGACAGAATATAGCAATCAGCCCCAGCATTTT
TRBJ1-2,.,TRBV9,TRBD1,CASSPGQGAGGYTF,TGTGCCAGCAGCCCGGGACAGGGGGCGGGCGGCTACACCTTC
TRBJ1-1,.,TRBV7-9,TRBD1,CASRDRGGGTEAFF,TGTGCCAGCAGGGACAGGGGAGGAGGAACTGAAGCTTTCTTT
TRBJ1-6,few,TRBV5-1,.,CASSFRGESPLHF,TGCGCCAGCAGCTTTAGGGGTGAGTCACCCCTCCACTTT
TRBJ2-3,.,TRBV6-6,.,CASSSRGDTQYF,TGTGCCAGCAGTTCCAGGGGAGATACGCAGTATTTT
TRBJ1-4,.,TRBV18,.,CASSPDSNEKLFF,TGTGCCAGCTCCCCCGACTCTAATGAAAAACTGTTTTTT
TRBJ2-7,.,TRBV30,TRBD1,CAWSSTGSSSYEQYF,TGTGCCTGGAGTTCGACAGGGTCCAGCTCCTACGAGCAGTACTTC
TRBJ1-5,.,TRBV6-6,.,CASAGGINQPQHF,TGTGCCAGCGCTGGCGGTATTAATCAGCCCCAGCATTTT
TRBJ1-2,.,TRBV10-3,TRBD1,CAVTGGQPNYGYTF,TGTGCCGTCACCGGGGGACAGCCTAACTATGGCTACACCTTC
TRBJ2-3,.,TRBV5-1,.,CASSLAGTPSDTQYF,TGCGCCAGCAGCTTGGCGGGGACCCCATCGGATACGCAGTATTTT
TRBJ1-1,few,TRBV18,.,CASSPYLDTSQNTEAFF,TGTGCCAGCTCACCCTACCTGGACACAAGCCAAAACACTGAAGCTTTCTTT
TRBJ1-6,.,TRBV27,.,CASSPRERSHNSPLHF,TGTGCCAGCAGTCCCCGCGAAAGGTCTCATAATTCACCCCTCCACTTT
TRBJ1-2,.,TRBV19,.,CASRSRGRNPENGYTF,TGTGCCAGTAGGTCACGTGGCCGGAACCCAGAGAATGGCTACACCTTC